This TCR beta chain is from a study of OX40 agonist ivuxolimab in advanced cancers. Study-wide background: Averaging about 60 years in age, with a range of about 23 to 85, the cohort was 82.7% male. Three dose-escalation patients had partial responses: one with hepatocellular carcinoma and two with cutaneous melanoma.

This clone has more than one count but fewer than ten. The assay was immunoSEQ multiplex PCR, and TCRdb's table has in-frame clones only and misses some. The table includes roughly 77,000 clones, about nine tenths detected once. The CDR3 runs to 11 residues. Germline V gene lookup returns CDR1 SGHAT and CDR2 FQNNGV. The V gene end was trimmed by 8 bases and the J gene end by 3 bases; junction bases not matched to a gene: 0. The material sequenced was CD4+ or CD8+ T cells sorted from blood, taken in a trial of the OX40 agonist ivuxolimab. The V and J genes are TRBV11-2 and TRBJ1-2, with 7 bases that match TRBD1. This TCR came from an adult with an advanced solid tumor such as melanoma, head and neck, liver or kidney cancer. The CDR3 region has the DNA TGTGCCAGCGGGACAGACTATGGCTACACCTTC. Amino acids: CASGTDYGYTF.